The 11 T cell receptor beta chains presented below share a single source sample, sequenced in a study of cytomegalovirus exposure and HLA in healthy donors. PCR involved 60 Vbeta and 13 Jbeta primers. The method was immunoSEQ multiplex PCR; TCRdb's version includes in-frame clones alone and lacks a portion of them. The sample yields roughly 190,000 clones, roughly 86% seen once. Sequenced material: PBMCs. The receptor set was obtained from a man in his forties or fifties in good health and CMV-seropositive.

The chain uses TRBV5-1 and TRBJ2-7, with TRBD2 matching 9 bases. The CDR3 consists of 15 residues. Germline V gene sequence: CDR1 SGHRS, CDR2 YFSETQ. The junction had 8 bases not matched to a gene; V was cut back by 0 bases and J by 7 bases. The CDR3, as DNA: TGCGCCAGCAGCTTGGTGCCTAGCGGGGCGGGGGAGCAGTACTTC. Amino acid sequence: CASSLVPSGAGEQYF.

J is TRBJ1-4 and V is TRBV15; TRBD1 might be the D (6 bases). Trimming pared 5 bases from V and 8 bases from J, leaving 12 bases between. CDR3 length equals 13 residues. From germline, CDR1 is LNHNV and CDR2 YYDKDF (reference sequence). As DNA, the CDR3 is TGTGCCACCAGCGAAAGGGGGGGGGAAAAACTGTTTTTT. Protein product: CATSERGGEKLFF.

The J gene is TRBJ2-1, the V gene TRBV2; D might be TRBD2 (6 bases). Trimming stripped 6 bases from V and 10 bases from J, with 13 bases between. Germline values: CDR1 SNHLY, CDR2 FYNNEI. This CDR3 is built from 12 residues. The CDR3: CASSRDSGEQFF. The CDR3 nucleotides are TGTGCCAGCAGCCGGGACTCGGGGGAGCAGTTCTTC.

The chain uses TRBV14 and TRBJ2-7, with 12 positions matching TRBD2. The CDR3 loop spans 14 amino acids. From germline, CDR1 is SGHDN and CDR2 FVKESK. V shed 4 bases, J shed 7 bases, and the junction held 5 bases outside the gene matches. CDR3 coding DNA: TGTGCCAGCAGCCCTGGACTAGCGGGGAGGGAGCAGTACTTC. This translates into CASSPGLAGREQYF.

This rearrangement joins TRBV10-3 to TRBJ1-2; perhaps TRBD1 as D (5 bases). The CDR3 runs 12 residues. Germline-derived CDR1 and CDR2 are ENHRY and SYGVKD. V was clipped by 4 bases and J by 8 bases, with 11 bases between them. The CDR3 DNA reads TGTGCCATCAGTGGTGGGGCTGGGGGCTACACCTTC. Its translation: CAISGGAGGYTF.

This clone has just one count. The J gene is TRBJ2-1, the V gene TRBV4-3; 9 bases line up with TRBD2. From germline, CDR1 is LGHNA and CDR2 YSLEER. After removal of 1 base from V and 7 bases from J, the junction contained 5 bases not matched to a gene. The CDR3 consists of 15 residues. CDR3 in DNA: TGCGCCAGCAGCCAAGGGTTAGCGGGAGATAATGAGCAGTTCTTC. Its protein is CASSQGLAGDNEQFF.

This chain uses TRBV29-1 with TRBJ1-1; perhaps TRBD1 as D (6 bases). Germline-derived CDR1 and CDR2 are SQVTM and ANQGSEA. This CDR3 contains 13 residues. V was clipped by 7 bases and J by 4 bases, with 16 bases between them. The DNA for the CDR3 is TGCAGCGCCTCAGGGGCGAGGGGCACTGAAGCTTTCTTT. Protein product: CSASGARGTEAFF.

V gene TRBV15 combines with J gene TRBJ1-4; D remains unclear. The germline gives CDR1 LNHNV, CDR2 YYDKDF (reference sequence). This CDR3 has 15 amino acids. The V and J ends lost 1 base and 8 bases respectively, with 14 bases between them. The CDR3 nucleotides are TGTGCCACCAGCAGAGCGCAGTCCCCACCGGAAAAACTGTTTTTT. This gives the protein CATSRAQSPPEKLFF.

This clone was detected once. This chain links TRBV7-2 with TRBJ2-2; D is possibly TRBD1 (6 bases). CDR3 length equals 15 residues. Germline-derived CDR1 and CDR2 are SGHTA and FQGNSA. The V and J ends lost 0 bases and 3 bases respectively, with 8 bases between them. The CDR3 region has the DNA TGTGCCAGCAGCTTAGCCCAGGGGCACACCGGGGAGCTGTTTTTT. Translated: CASSLAQGHTGELFF.

The J gene is TRBJ2-3, the V gene TRBV6-5; D remains unclear. The germline gives CDR1 MNHEY, CDR2 SVGAGI. This CDR3 contains 15 residues. Between the trimmed V and J ends, which lost 0 bases and 6 bases, there was a span of 13 bases. The CDR3, as DNA: TGTGCCAGCAGTTACTCGGTCGCCGTGCGGGATACGCAGTATTTT. It yields the protein CASSYSVAVRDTQYF.

The table lists this clone with a few counts. V and J are TRBV7-3 and TRBJ2-1; D is perhaps TRBD2 (7 bases). The CDR3 sequence is 13 residues long. Germline V CDR1 and CDR2: SGHTA, FQGTGA. Trimming left V 5 bases short and J 5 bases short, with 10 bases between. The CDR3 loop reads CASSPGGHNEQFF. In DNA form, the CDR3 reads TGTGCCAGCAGCCCCGGGGGGCACAATGAGCAGTTCTTC. Filled out from reference TRBV7-3 and TRBJ2-1, the complete variable domain reads GAGVSQTPSNKVTEKGKYVELRCDPISGHTALYWYRQSLGQGPEFLIYFQGTGAADDSGLPNDRFFAVRPEGSVSTLKIQRTERGDSAVYLCASSPGGHNEQFFGPGTRLTVL.